The table lists the clone carrying this TCR beta chain with a count of one. The V end lost 1 base, the J end lost 7 bases, and 17 bases lay between the germline ends. Germline V gives CDR1 MDHEN, CDR2 SYDVKM. This CDR3 region has 16 residues. This entry comes from a study of T cell responses to AZD1222 COVID-19 vaccine. TCRdb keeps only in-frame clones here, not all; method: immunoSEQ multiplex PCR. The sample lists some 170,000 clones; 85% to 90% were seen once. This sequence was found in an adult in good health. V gene TRBV28 combines with J gene TRBJ2-1; D assignment may be TRBD1 or TRBD2 (5 bases each). The sequencing used peripheral blood, collected on day 0 of AZD1222 vaccination. CDR3 sequence (DNA): TGTGCCAGCAGTTTATCCGGGGCCTTAGGGCGAAATGAGCAGTTCTTC. It specifies CASSLSGALGRNEQFF.